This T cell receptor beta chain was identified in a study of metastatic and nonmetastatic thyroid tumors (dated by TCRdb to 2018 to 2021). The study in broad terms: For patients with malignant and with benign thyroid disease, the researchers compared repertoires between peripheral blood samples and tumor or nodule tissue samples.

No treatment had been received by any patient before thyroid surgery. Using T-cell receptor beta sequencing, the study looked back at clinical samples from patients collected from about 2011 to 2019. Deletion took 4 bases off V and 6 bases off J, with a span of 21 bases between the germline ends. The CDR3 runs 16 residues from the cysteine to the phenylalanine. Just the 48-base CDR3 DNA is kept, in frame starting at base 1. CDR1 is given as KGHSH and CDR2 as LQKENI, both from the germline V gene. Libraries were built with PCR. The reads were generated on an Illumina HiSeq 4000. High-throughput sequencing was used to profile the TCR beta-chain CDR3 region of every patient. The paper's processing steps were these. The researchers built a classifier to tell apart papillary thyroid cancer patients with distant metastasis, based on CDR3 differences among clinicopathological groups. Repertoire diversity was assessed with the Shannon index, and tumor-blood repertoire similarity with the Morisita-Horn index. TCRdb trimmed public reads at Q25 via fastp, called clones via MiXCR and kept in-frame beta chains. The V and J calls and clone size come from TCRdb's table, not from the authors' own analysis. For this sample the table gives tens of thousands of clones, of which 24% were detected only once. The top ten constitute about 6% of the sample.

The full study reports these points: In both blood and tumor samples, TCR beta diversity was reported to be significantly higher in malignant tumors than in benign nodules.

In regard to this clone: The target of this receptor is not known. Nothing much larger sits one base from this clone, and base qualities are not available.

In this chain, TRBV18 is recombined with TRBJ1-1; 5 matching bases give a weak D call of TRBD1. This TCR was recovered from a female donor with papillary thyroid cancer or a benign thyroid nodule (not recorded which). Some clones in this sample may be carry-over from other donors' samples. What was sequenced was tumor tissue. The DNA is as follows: TGTGCCAGCTCACTGGGGCGCCGGGTGGTAAGCGCTGAAGCTTTCTTT. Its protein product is CASSLGRRVVSAEAFF.